The next 2 T cell receptor beta chains were all read from a single sample in a study of CD8 T cells in ankylosing spondylitis. Each CDR3 protein is one row after TCRdb ran MiXCR on the 5' RACE reads. The sample lists about 140,000 distinct CDR3 sequences, 7% to 9% occurring once. The sequenced sample consisted of synovial fluid, either unsorted or a sorted T cell fraction (not recorded which). The source is a male donor with ankylosing spondylitis.

In its sample, this clonotype was seen a few times. The chain links TRBV12-3 or TRBV12-4 to TRBJ2-1, with TRBD2 matching 9 bases. This CDR3 has 18 amino acids. V lost 11 bases and J lost 4; bases outside the gene matches: 21. CDR3 protein: CALSLARLSGRSYNEQFF. CDR3 nucleotide sequence: TGTGCCCTCAGTTTAGCGCGACTCAGCGGGAGGTCTTACAATGAGCAGTTCTTC.

V usage is TRBV3-1 and J usage is TRBJ1-6; the D gene is possibly TRBD1 (6 bases). From germline, CDR1 is LGHDT and CDR2 YNNKEL (reference sequence). This CDR3 region has 14 residues. V gave up 4 bases and J gave up 10 bases, with 14 bases separating them. CDR3 coding DNA: TGTGCCAGCAGCCCCGCGAGGGGGGACTCACCCCTCCACTTT. This encodes CASSPARGDSPLHF.